The T cell receptor (beta chain) under discussion was sequenced for a study of blood T cell repertoires in COVID-19. Across the whole study: The United States, Italy and Spain provided the acute and convalescent COVID-19 samples. PBMCs, B-cell-depleted T cells, or T cells provided the cDNA or gDNA that made up the material.

Study processing details: Amplification with reference gene primers provided the estimates of nucleated cell counts. Profiling relied on immunoSEQ multiplex PCR, and the TCRdb table lists in-frame clones only, not all of them. D and trimming were read from the DNA, whereas the V and J calls and clone size are those reported in that table. Of 110,000 to 150,000 clones listed, around 79% are singletons. The sequencing sample was made of peripheral blood. This clonotype was obtained from a man aged 45-65 years with active or convalescent COVID-19.

The DNA of the CDR3 is TGTGCCAGCAGTCTCGGACAGGGAGGCGTCATTCAGTACTTC. Translating gives CASSLGQGGVIQYF. The rearrangement links TRBV27 to TRBJ2-4, with 8 positions matching TRBD1. The CDR3 has 14 residues. Germline values: CDR1 MNHEY, CDR2 SMNVEV (reference sequence). V shed 5 bases, J shed 9 bases, and the junction held 9 bases outside the gene matches.